This T cell receptor beta chain was documented in a study of CD8+CD57+ T cells in acquired aplastic anemia. Study context: Sorted CD4+ and CD8+ cells yielded roughly 3 ug of DNA on average.

Germline V lookup: CDR1 SGHTA, CDR2 FQGNSA. This CDR3 has 14 residues. Trimming took 5 bases from V and 8 from J, leaving 18 bases between them. TCR beta VDJ and CDR3 profiling used genomic DNA as template. TCRdb re-called the reads with MiXCR, one entry per CDR3 protein. The sample lists under 250,000 distinct CDR3 sequences, 34% occurring once. Material for sequencing was sorted CD4+, CD8+, or CD8+CD57+ T cells (not recorded which) from PBMCs. The sequence was obtained from a human donor in good health, serving as a control. The chain links TRBV7-2 to TRBJ1-1; D remains ambiguous. CDR3 in DNA: TGTGCCAGCAGCCCCAACTCGAAGTCACAGGAAGCTTTCTTT. Its protein product is CASSPNSKSQEAFF.